This T cell receptor beta chain was recorded in a study of T-cell reconstitution after alpha-beta-depleted transplantation in children. The study, taken as a whole, reports: At the one-year point after transplant, T-cell counts and TCRbeta diversity were found to come mostly from T cells that had been newly produced.

This CDR3 is 16 amino acids long. Germline CDR1 is SGHVS and CDR2 is FNYEAQ. Trimming left V 0 bases short and J 0 bases short, with 12 bases between. Unique molecular identifiers were used in preparing the TCRbeta library. TCRdb independently ran MiXCR on the PCR reads; one entry per CDR3 protein. There are fewer than 700,000 distinct CDR3 sequences in the sample; 10% to 15% occur only once, and 2.2% lies in the top ten. Notes on this clonotype: Its antigen is currently unknown.

The sample in question was PBMCs, mostly from graft donor cells, obtained 360 days after TCRalphabeta/CD19-depleted stem cell transplant. The chain combines TRBV7-6 with TRBJ2-7; D is undetermined. The sequence was obtained from a male patient under 18 who had a stem cell transplant for acute myeloid leukemia, so the T cells may come from the graft donor. CDR3 sequence: CASSLASRSSSYEQYF. CDR3 nucleotides: TGTGCCAGCAGCTTAGCCTCTAGGAGTAGCTCCTACGAGCAGTACTTC.